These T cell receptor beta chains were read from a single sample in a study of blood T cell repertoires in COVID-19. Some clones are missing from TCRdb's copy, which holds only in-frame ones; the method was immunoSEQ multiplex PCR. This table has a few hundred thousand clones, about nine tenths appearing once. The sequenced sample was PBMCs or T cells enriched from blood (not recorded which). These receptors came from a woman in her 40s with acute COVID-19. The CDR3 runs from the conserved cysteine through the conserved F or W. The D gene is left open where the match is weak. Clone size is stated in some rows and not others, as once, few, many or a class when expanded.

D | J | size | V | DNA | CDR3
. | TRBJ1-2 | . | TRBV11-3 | TGTGCCAGCAGCTTATCACAGACAGCCAGCTTTAACTATGGCTACACCTTC | CASSLSQTASFNYGYTF
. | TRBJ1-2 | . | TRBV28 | TGTGCCAGCAGTTCTGACGGGGGGTACTATGGCTACACCTTC | CASSSDGGYYGYTF
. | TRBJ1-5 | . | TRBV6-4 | TGTGCCAGCAGTGGAAGTTTGGGCCAGCCCCAGCATTTT | CASSGSLGQPQHF
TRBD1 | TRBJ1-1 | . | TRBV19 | TGTGCCAGTAACAGGGGGATGAACACTGAAGCTTTCTTT | CASNRGMNTEAFF
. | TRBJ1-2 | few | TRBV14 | TGTGCCAGCAGCCAATTTCTCAGGGCCGACTATGGCTACACCTTC | CASSQFLRADYGYTF
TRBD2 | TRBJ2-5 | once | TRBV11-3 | TGTGCCAGCAGCCCTTCCTCCGGGACTAGCGGGAGAGAGACCCAGTACTTC | CASSPSSGTSGRETQYF
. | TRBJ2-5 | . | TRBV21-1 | TGTGCCAGCAGCAAAGTGGGGGGAGTTGGCTTGTTGGAGACCCAGTACTTC | CASSKVGGVGLLETQYF
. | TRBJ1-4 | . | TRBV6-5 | TGTGCCAGCAGCGCCCTATCGGGTGAAAAACTGTTTTTT | CASSALSGEKLFF
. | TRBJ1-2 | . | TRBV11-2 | TGTGCCAGCAGCTTAGTCAGTACTATAGCTAACTATGGCTACACCTTC | CASSLVSTIANYGYTF
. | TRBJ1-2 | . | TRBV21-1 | TGTGCCAGCAGCACACAAAAGGGACGAGACAGGGCGACGGATGGCTACACCTTC | CASSTQKGRDRATDGYTF
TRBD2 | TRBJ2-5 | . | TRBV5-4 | TGTGCCAGCAGCTTGGCGGGAGGGCGAGAGACCCAGTACTTC | CASSLAGGRETQYF
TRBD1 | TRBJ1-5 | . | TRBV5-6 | TGTGCCAGCAGCTCGGGACAGAATCAGCCCCAGCATTTT | CASSSGQNQPQHF
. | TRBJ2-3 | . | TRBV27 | TGTGCCAGCGCCTGGGGCGGGACCACAGATACGCAGTATTTT | CASAWGGTTDTQYF